This TCR beta chain was found in a study of cytomegalovirus exposure and HLA in healthy donors. Findings and limits, study-wide: On later analysis, the bulk of CMV-associated TCR beta chains appeared to be HLA-restricted.

V lost 5 bases and J 5 bases, leaving 12 bases between the germline ends. Germline lookup yields CDR1 SGHTA and CDR2 FQGTGA. This CDR3 contains 13 residues. PCR used 60 Vbeta primers and 13 Jbeta primers. The assay was immunoSEQ multiplex PCR, and TCRdb's table has in-frame clones only and misses some. This sample carries 62,000 or so clones, 70% to 90% of them seen once, and the ten largest clones take 1.4%. As regards this clone: Its target is not known.

The gene calls are TRBV7-3 and TRBJ2-5; possibly TRBD1 for D (5 bases). The sequenced sample was PBMCs. This sequence originates from a man aged 18 to 30 in good health and CMV-seronegative. The DNA for the CDR3 is TGTGCCAGCAGCCCCGGGTCAGGGGAGACCCAGTACTTC. It yields the protein CASSPGSGETQYF.